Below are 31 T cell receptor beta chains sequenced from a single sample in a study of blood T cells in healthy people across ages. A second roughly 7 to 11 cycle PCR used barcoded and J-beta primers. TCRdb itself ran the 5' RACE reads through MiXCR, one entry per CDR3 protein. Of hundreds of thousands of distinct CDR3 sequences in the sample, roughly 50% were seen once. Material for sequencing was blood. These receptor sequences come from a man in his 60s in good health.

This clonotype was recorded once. CDR3 sequence: CASSPAVPGTPGNQPQHF. In DNA form, the CDR3 reads TGTGCCAGCAGCCCGGCGGTCCCCGGGACCCCTGGGAATCAGCCCCAGCATTTT. The rearrangement joins TRBV11-3 to TRBJ1-5; TRBD1 might be the D (5 bases). CDR1 SGHNT and CDR2 YENEEA come from the germline V gene. The CDR3 extends over 18 amino acids. V lost 5 bases, J lost 4 bases, and 24 bases lay in between. Full variable domain (missing parts from reference TRBV11-3 and TRBJ1-5): EAGVVQSPRYKIIEKKQPVAFWCNPISGHNTLYWYLQNLGQGPELLIRYENEEAVDDSQLPKDRFSAERLKGVDSTLKIQPAELGDSAVYLCASSPAVPGTPGNQPQHFGDGTRLSIL.

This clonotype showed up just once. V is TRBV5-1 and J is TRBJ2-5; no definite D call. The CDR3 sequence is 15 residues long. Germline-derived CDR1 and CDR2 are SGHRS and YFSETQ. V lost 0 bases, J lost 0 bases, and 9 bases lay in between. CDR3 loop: CASSLGWSYQETQYF. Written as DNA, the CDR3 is TGCGCCAGCAGCTTGGGGTGGTCGTACCAAGAGACCCAGTACTTC.

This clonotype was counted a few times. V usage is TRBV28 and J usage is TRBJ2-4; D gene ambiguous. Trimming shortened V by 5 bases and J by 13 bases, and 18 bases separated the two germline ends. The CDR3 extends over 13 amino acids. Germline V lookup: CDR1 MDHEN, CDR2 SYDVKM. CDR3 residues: CASSTPSRLPQYF. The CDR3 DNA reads TGTGCCAGCAGTACCCCGTCCCGTTTGCCGCAGTACTTC.

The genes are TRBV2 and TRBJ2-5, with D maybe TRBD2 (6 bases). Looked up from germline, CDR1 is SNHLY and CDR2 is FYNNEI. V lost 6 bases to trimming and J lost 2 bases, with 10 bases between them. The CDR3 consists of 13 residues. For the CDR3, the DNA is TGTGCCAGCAGGGAGGGACCTCAAGAGACCCAGTACTTC. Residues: CASREGPQETQYF.

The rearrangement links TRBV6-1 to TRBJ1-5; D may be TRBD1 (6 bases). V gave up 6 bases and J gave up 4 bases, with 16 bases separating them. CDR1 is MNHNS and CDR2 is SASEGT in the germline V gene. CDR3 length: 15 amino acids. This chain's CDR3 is CASSPTGQNNQPQHF. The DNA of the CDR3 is TGTGCCAGCAGCCCCACAGGACAGAATAATCAGCCCCAGCATTTT.

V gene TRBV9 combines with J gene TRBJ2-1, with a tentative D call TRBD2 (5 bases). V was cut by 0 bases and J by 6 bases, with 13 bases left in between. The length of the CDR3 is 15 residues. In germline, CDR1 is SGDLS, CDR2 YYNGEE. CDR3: CASSVEARTSNEQFF. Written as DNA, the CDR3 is TGTGCCAGCAGCGTAGAAGCACGGACTTCCAATGAGCAGTTCTTC. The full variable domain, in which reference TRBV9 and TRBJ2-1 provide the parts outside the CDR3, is DSGVTQTPKHLITATGQRVTLRCSPRSGDLSVYWYQQSLDQGLQFLIQYYNGEERAKGNILERFSAQQFPDLHSELNLSSLELGDSALYFCASSVEARTSNEQFFGPGTRLTVL.

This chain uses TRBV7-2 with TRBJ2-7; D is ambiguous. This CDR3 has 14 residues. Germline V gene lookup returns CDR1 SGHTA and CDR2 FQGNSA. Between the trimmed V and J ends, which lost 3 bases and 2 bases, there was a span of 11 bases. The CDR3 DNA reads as TGTGCCAGCAGCTTTAGTTCCCGAGCCTACGAGCAGTACTTC. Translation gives CASSFSSRAYEQYF.

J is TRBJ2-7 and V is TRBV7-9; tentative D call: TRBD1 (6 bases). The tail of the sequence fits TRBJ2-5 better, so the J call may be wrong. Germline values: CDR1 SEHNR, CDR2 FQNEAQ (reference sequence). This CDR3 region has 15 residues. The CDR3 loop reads CASSPSPVGGKTQYF. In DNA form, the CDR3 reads TGTGCCAGCAGCCCCTCCCCAGTAGGGGGAAAGACCCAGTACTTC.

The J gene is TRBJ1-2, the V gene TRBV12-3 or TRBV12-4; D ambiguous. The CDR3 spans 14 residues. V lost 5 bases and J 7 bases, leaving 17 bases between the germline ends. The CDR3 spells CASSPKREGFGYTF. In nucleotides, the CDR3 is TGTGCCAGCAGTCCAAAGAGGGAGGGATTTGGCTACACCTTC.

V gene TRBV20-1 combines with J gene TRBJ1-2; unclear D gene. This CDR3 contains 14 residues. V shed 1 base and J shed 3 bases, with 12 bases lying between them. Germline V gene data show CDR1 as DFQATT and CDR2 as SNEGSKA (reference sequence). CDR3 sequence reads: CSARVDGVYYGYTF. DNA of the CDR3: TGCAGTGCTAGAGTGGACGGAGTGTACTATGGCTACACCTTC.

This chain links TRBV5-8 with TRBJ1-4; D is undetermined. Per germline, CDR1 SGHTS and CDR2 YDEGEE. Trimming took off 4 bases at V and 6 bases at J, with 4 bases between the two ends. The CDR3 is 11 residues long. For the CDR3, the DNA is TGTGCCAGCAGCACGGATGAAAAACTGTTTTTT. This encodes CASSTDEKLFF.

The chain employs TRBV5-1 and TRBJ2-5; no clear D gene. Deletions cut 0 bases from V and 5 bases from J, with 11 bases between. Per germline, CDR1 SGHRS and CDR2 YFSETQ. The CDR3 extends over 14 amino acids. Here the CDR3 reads CASSLAGLRETQYF. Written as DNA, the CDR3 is TGCGCCAGCAGCTTGGCCGGCCTTAGGGAGACCCAGTACTTC.

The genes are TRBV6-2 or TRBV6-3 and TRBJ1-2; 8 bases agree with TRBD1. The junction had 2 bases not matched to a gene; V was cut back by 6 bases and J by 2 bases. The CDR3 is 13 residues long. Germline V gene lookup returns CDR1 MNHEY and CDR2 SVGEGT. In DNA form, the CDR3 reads TGTGCCAGCAGATCAGGGGGCAACTATGGCTACACCTTC. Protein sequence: CASRSGGNYGYTF.

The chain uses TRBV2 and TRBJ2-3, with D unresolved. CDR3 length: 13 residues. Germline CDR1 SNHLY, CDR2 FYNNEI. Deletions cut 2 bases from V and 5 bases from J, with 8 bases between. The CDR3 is CASSERWEDTQYF. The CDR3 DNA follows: TGTGCCAGCAGTGAACGATGGGAAGATACGCAGTATTTT.

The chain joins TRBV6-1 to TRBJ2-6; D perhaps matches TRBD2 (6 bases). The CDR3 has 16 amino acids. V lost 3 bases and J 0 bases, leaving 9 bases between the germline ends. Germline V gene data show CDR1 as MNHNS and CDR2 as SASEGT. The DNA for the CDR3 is TGTGCCAGCAGTGACGGGCGGGACTCTGGGGCCAACGTCCTGACTTTC. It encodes CASSDGRDSGANVLTF.

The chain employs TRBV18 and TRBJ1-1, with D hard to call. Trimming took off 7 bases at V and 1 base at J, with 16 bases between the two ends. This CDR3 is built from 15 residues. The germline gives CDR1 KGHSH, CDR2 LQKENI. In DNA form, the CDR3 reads TGTGCCAGCTTGTGGACGCCCGGGTCGAACACTGAAGCTTTCTTT. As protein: CASLWTPGSNTEAFF. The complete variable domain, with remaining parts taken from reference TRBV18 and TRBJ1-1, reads NAGVMQNPRHLVRRRGQEARLRCSPMKGHSHVYWYRQLPEEGLKFMVYLQKENIIDESGMPKERFSAEFPKEGPSILRIQQVVRGDSAAYFCASLWTPGSNTEAFFGQGTRLTVV.

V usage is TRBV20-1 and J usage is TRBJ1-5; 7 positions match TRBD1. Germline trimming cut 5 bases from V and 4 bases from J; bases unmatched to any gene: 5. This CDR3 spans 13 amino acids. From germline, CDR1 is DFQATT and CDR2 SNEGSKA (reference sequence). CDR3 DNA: TGCAGTGCTGAGGACAGGAGGAATCAGCCCCAGCATTTT. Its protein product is CSAEDRRNQPQHF.

In DNA, the CDR3 is TGCGCCAGCAGCGTATCGCAAGCGAACACTGAAGCTTTCTTT. It translates to CASSVSQANTEAFF. V and J are TRBV5-1 and TRBJ1-1; D not resolved. The germline V gene has CDR1 SGHRS and CDR2 YFSETQ. The CDR3 totals 14 residues. The V and J ends lost 4 bases and 1 base respectively, with 11 bases between them.

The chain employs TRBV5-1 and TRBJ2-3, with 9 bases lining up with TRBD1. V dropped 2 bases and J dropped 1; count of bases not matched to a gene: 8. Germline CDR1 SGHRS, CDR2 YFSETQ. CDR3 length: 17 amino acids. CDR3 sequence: CASSLPGQGGRTDTQYF. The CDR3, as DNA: TGCGCCAGCAGCTTACCGGGACAGGGCGGCCGCACAGATACGCAGTATTTT. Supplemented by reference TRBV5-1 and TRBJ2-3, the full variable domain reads KAGVTQTPRYLIKTRGQQVTLSCSPISGHRSVSWYQQTPGQGLQFLFEYFSETQRNKGNFPGRFSGRQFSNSRSEMNVSTLELGDSALYLCASSLPGQGGRTDTQYFGPGTRLTVL.

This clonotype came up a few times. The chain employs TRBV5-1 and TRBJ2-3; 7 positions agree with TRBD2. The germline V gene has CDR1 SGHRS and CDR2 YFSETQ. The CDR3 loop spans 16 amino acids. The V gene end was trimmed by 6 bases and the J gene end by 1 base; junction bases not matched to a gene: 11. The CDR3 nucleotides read TGCGCCAGCATCAGAGGCCCTAGCGGCGGCACAGATACGCAGTATTTT. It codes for CASIRGPSGGTDTQYF. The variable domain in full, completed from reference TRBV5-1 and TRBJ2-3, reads KAGVTQTPRYLIKTRGQQVTLSCSPISGHRSVSWYQQTPGQGLQFLFEYFSETQRNKGNFPGRFSGRQFSNSRSEMNVSTLELGDSALYLCASIRGPSGGTDTQYFGPGTRLTVL.

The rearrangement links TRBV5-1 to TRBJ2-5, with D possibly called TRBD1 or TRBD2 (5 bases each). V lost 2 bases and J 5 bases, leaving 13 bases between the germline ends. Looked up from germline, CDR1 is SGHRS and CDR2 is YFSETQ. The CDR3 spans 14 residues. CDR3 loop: CASSFQGPGETQYF. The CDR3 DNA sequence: TGCGCCAGCAGCTTTCAGGGACCGGGTGAGACCCAGTACTTC.

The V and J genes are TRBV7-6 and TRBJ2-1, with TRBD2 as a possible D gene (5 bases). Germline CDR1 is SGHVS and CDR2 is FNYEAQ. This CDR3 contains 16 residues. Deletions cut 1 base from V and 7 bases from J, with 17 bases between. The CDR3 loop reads CASSLVATTLGNEQFF. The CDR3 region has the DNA TGTGCCAGCAGCTTAGTTGCGACTACCCTCGGTAATGAGCAGTTCTTC.

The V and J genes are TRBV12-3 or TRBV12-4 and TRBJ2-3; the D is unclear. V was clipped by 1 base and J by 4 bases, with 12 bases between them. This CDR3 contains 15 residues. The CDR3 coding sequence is TGTGCCAGCAGTTTAGGAAGAGTTAAAGCAGATACGCAGTATTTT. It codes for CASSLGRVKADTQYF.

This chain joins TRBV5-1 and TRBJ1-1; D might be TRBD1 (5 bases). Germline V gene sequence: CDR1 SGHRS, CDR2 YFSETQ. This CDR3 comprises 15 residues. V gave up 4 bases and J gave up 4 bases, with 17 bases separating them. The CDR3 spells CASSPDGDPGTEAFF. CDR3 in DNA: TGCGCCAGCAGCCCGGATGGGGACCCGGGCACTGAAGCTTTCTTT.

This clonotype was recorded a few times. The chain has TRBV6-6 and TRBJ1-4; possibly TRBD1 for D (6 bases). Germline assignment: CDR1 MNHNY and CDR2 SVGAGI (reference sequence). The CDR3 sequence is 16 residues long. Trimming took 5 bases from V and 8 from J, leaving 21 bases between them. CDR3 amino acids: CASSSSRTVGSEKLFF. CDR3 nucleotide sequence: TGTGCCAGCAGTAGCTCAAGGACAGTCGGAAGCGAAAAACTGTTTTTT.

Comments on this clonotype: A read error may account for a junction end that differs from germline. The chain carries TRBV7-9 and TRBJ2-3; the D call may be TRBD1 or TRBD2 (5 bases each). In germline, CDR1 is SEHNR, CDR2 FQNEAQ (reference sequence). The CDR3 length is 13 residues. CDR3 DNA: TGTGCCAGCAGCCCGCCCCCGGGACCACCGCAGAATTTT. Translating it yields CASSPPPGPPQNF.

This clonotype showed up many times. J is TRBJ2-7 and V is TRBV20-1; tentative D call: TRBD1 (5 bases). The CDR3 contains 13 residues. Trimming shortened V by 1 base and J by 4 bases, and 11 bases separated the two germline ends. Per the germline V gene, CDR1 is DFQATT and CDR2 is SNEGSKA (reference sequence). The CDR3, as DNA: TGCAGTGCTAGAGGATTCAGGGAATACGAGCAGTACTTC. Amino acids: CSARGFREYEQYF.

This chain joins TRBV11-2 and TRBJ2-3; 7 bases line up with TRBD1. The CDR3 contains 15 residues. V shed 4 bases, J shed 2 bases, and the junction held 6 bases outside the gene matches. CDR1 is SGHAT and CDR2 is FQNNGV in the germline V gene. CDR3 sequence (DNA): TGTGCCAGCAGCTCCCTGACAGGGATCACAGATACGCAGTATTTT. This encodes CASSSLTGITDTQYF.

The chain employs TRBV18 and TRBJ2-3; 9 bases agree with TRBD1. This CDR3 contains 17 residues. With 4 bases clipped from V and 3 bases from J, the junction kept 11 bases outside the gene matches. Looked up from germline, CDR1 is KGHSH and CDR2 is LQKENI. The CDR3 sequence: CASSRRIQDRGTDTQYF. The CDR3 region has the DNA TGTGCCAGCTCACGACGGATCCAGGACAGGGGAACAGATACGCAGTATTTT.

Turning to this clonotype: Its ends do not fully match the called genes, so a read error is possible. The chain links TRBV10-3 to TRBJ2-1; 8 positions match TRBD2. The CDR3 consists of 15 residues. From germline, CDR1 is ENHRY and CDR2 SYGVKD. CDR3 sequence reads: CATSFSGTVGNEQFF. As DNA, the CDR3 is TGTGCCACCAGTTTTAGCGGGACTGTGGGGAATGAGCAGTTCTTC.

The CDR3 DNA reads as TGTGCCAGCAGTCCTCCCGACAGGGTGACAGATACGCAGTATTTT. Translation: CASSPPDRVTDTQYF. The rearrangement uses TRBV27 and TRBJ2-3; TRBD1 matches at 7 bases. The trim removed 5 bases at V and 3 bases at J, leaving 8 bases unmatched. The V gene's germline CDR1 is MNHEY and CDR2 SMNVEV (reference sequence). This CDR3 has 15 residues.